The 8 T cell receptor beta chains below were found in one sample sequenced in a study of early T cells in non-severe SARS-CoV-2 infection. TCRdb analysed the 5' RACE reads with MiXCR anew, one entry per CDR3 protein. The sample records fewer than 80,000 distinct CDR3 sequences, 8.8% being singletons. The specimen comprised whole blood, sampled at baseline. The receptors here all came from an adult who was a healthcare worker with PCR-confirmed SARS-CoV-2 infection or an uninfected control (not recorded which).

This clonotype is categorized as medium-sized (0.01 to 0.1%). The chain has TRBV30 and TRBJ2-7; the match to TRBD2 covers 11 bases. CDR1 is GTSNPN and CDR2 is SVGIG in the germline V gene (reference sequence). Trimming took 1 base from V and 3 from J; bases not matched to a gene: 11. This CDR3 has 17 residues. The DNA of the CDR3 is TGTGCCTGGAGTGCTTCCCTAGCGGGAGGCCTTATCTACGAGCAGTACTTC. Amino acid sequence: CAWSASLAGGLIYEQYF. The full variable domain, its missing parts supplied by reference TRBV30 and TRBJ2-7, is SQTIHQWPATLVQPVGSPLSLECTVEGTSNPNLYWYRQAAGRGLQLLFYSVGIGQISSEVPQNLSASRPQDRQFILSSKKLLLSDSGFYLCAWSASLAGGLIYEQYFGPGTRLTVT.

This chain connects TRBV6-5 to TRBJ2-2, with 7 positions matching TRBD1. CDR1 MNHEY and CDR2 SVGAGI come from the germline V gene. V was clipped by 2 bases and J by 5 bases; unmatched bases: 5. CDR3 length: 15 residues. CDR3 loop: CASSYDRVVTGELFF. CDR3 sequence (DNA): TGTGCCAGCAGTTACGACAGGGTCGTGACCGGGGAGCTGTTTTTT.

This clonotype has a count of ten or more. This chain uses TRBV6-6 with TRBJ2-3, with 10 bases identical to TRBD2. The CDR3 consists of 18 residues. J gave up 4 bases and V 0 bases, and 10 bases lay outside the gene matches. In germline, CDR1 is MNHNY, CDR2 SVGAGI (reference sequence). CDR3 bases: TGTGCCAGCAGTTACTCCTTGCTAGCGGGAGCCTATTCAGATACGCAGTATTTT. Protein sequence: CASSYSLLAGAYSDTQYF.

The chain combines TRBV9 with TRBJ2-7, with 9 bases fitting TRBD2. V trimming: 4 bases; J trimming: 4 bases; junction bases outside the gene matches: 9. CDR1 SGDLS and CDR2 YYNGEE come from the germline V gene. The CDR3 sequence is 15 residues long. CDR3 protein: CASSRRGLADYEQYF. The DNA for the CDR3 is TGTGCCAGCAGCCGAAGGGGACTAGCAGATTACGAGCAGTACTTC. The variable domain in full, completed from reference TRBV9 and TRBJ2-7, reads DSGVTQTPKHLITATGQRVTLRCSPRSGDLSVYWYQQSLDQGLQFLIQYYNGEERAKGNILERFSAQQFPDLHSELNLSSLELGDSALYFCASSRRGLADYEQYFGPGTRLTVT.

This clonotype occurred many times. This chain links TRBV27 with TRBJ1-2, with 10 bases that match TRBD1. Germline assignment: CDR1 MNHEY and CDR2 SMNVEV (reference sequence). The CDR3 covers 15 residues. V lost 5 bases, J lost 7 bases, and 10 bases stayed unmatched. The CDR3: CASSPIRDRGTGYTF. For the CDR3, the DNA is TGTGCCAGCAGTCCGATCCGGGACAGGGGAACTGGCTACACCTTC.

The chain joins TRBV12-3 or TRBV12-4 to TRBJ2-1, with 7 bases lining up with TRBD2. Trimming took 0 bases from V and 4 from J; bases not matched to a gene: 3. The CDR3 is 15 residues long. CDR3 region: CASSLAGGLYNEQFF. In DNA form, the CDR3 reads TGTGCCAGCAGTTTAGCGGGGGGACTATACAATGAGCAGTTCTTC.

This clonotype was seen only a few times. The V and J genes are TRBV6-6 and TRBJ1-1, with D unresolved. From germline, CDR1 is MNHNY and CDR2 SVGAGI (reference sequence). CDR3 length equals 17 residues. V was shortened by 1 base and J by 4 bases, with 19 bases between the two germline ends. The CDR3 sequence is CASSYYGVWTYSTEAFF. As DNA, the CDR3 is TGTGCCAGCAGTTACTACGGTGTTTGGACGTACTCCACTGAAGCTTTCTTT.

This chain links TRBV2 with TRBJ2-3, with D unresolved. The CDR3 length is 13 residues. V lost 7 bases, J lost 2 bases, and 10 bases lay in between. CDR1 and CDR2 from the germline V gene are SNHLY and FYNNEI. CDR3 bases: TGTGCCAGCATTCGCATTTTCACAGATACGCAGTATTTT. This encodes CASIRIFTDTQYF. Looking up the rest from reference TRBV2 and TRBJ2-3 gives the full variable domain: EPEVTQTPSHQVTQMGQEVILRCVPISNHLYFYWYRQILGQKVEFLVSFYNNEISEKSEIFDDQFSVERPDGSNFTLKIRSTKLEDSAMYFCASIRIFTDTQYFGPGTRLTVL.